This T cell receptor (beta chain) came from a study of shared clonotypes between healthy human individuals. Overall study: Per-donor plates numbered three CD4 naive, three CD4 memory, two CD8 naive and one CD8 memory. Regarding the study as a whole: The naive CD4 repertoires of a handful of donors were compared, and about 5% of clonotypes were shared.

Points on this clone: The antigen is undetermined.

Replicate sorted-subset PCRs were loaded with around 0.2 ug DNA, about 30,000 T cell genomes. The protocol was immunoSEQ multiplex PCR, while the TCRdb copy is restricted to in-frame clones and leaves out a portion. Here the sample spans about 2.3 million clones, more than 80% being singletons. The V gene end was trimmed by 4 bases and the J gene end by 4 bases; junction bases not matched to a gene: 4. CDR3 size: 14 residues. Germline values: CDR1 SEHNR, CDR2 FQNEAQ (reference sequence). The sequenced sample consisted of naive CD4+ T cells from PBMCs. Subset indicated: CD45RA+ positively selected. This sequence originates from a man aged 18 to 29 in good health. Some clones in this sample may be carry-over from other donors' samples. This chain uses TRBV7-9 with TRBJ2-3, with 8 bases identical to TRBD1. The CDR3 region has the DNA TGTGCCAGCAGCTCGACAGGGGCCGCAGATACGCAGTATTTT. Its translation: CASSSTGAADTQYF.